This T cell receptor (beta chain) was retrieved from a study of blood T cell repertoires in COVID-19. Overall study context: Samples of COVID-19 (acute and convalescent) were obtained from the United States, Italy and Spain. Sample material is recorded as cDNA or gDNA derived from T cells, B-cell-depleted T cells, or PBMCs.

Per the authors' pipeline: Amplification of reference gene primers provided the estimated nucleated cell counts. Profiled with immunoSEQ multiplex PCR; TCRdb holds only in-frame clones, not every one. For V, J and clone size, that table is used; D and trimming come from the DNA. The sample consists of tens of thousands of clones, 85% of them appearing once. This clonotype originated in a man aged 80 or over with acute or convalescent COVID-19. Source material: peripheral blood.

The CDR3 DNA reads TGTGCCAGCAGCCAAGATGGGGGACAGGGGGGAAATTCACCCCTCCACTTT. As protein: CASSQDGGQGGNSPLHF. The gene calls are TRBV3-1 (or the pseudogene TRBV3-2) and TRBJ1-6, with 11 bases that match TRBD1. The CDR3 runs 17 residues. V was clipped by 0 bases and J by 7 bases; unmatched bases: 5. Germline V lookup: CDR1 LGHDT, CDR2 YNNKEL (reference sequence).